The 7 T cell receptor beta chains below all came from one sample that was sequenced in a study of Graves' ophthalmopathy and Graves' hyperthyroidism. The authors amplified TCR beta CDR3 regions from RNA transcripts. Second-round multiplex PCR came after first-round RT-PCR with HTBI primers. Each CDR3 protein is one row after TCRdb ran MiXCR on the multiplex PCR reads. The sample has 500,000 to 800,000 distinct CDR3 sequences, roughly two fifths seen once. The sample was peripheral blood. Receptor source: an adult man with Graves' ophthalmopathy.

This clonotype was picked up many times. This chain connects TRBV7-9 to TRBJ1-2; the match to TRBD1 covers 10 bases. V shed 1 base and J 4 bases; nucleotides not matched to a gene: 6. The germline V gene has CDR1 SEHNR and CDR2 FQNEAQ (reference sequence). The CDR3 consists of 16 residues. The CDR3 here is CASSLDGTGELYGYTF. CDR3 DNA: TGTGCCAGCAGCTTAGACGGGACAGGGGAACTCTATGGCTACACCTTC. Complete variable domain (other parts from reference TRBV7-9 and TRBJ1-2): DTGVSQNPRHKITKRGQNVTFRCDPISEHNRLYWYRQTLGQGPEFLTYFQNEAQLEKSRLLSDRFSAERPKGSFSTLEIQRTEQGDSAMYLCASSLDGTGELYGYTFGSGTRLTVV.

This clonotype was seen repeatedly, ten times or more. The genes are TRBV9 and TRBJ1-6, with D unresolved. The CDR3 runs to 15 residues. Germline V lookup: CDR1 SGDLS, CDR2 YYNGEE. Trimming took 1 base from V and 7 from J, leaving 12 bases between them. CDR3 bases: TGTGCCAGCAGCGTAAGCGATATTATAAATTCACCCCTCCACTTT. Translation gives CASSVSDIINSPLHF.

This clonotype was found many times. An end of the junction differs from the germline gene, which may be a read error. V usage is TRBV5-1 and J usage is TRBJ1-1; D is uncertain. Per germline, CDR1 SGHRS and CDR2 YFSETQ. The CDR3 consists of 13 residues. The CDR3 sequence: CASSLFQNTEAFF. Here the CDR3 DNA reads TGTGCCAGCAGCTTATTCCAGAACACTGAAGCTTTCTTT.

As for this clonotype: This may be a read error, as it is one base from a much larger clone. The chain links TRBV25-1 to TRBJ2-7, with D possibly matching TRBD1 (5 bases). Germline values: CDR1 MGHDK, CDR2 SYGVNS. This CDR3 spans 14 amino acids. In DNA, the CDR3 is TGTGCCAGCAGTGAATTACGGACAACCTACGAGCAGTGCTTC. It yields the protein CASSELRTTYEQCF.

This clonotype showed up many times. The CDR3 DNA reads TGTGCCATCAGTGACTGGACTAGCGGGAAGGTGGAGACCCAGTACTTC. This gives the protein CAISDWTSGKVETQYF. The chain couples TRBV10-3 to TRBJ2-5, with TRBD2 identical over 12 bases. The CDR3 runs 16 residues. V dropped 3 bases and J dropped 5; count of bases not matched to a gene: 7. Per the germline V gene, CDR1 is ENHRY and CDR2 is SYGVKD.

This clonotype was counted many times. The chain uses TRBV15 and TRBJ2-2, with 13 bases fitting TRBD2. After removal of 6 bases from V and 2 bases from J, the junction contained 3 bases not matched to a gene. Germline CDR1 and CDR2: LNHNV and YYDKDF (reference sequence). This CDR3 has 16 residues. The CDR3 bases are TGTGCCACCAGGGGACTAGCGGGGACTAACACCGGGGAGCTGTTTTTT. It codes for CATRGLAGTNTGELFF.

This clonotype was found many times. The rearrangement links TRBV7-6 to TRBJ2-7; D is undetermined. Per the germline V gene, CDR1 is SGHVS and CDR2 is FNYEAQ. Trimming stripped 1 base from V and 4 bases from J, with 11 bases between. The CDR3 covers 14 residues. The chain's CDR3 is CASSLGGRNYEQYF. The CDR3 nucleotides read TGTGCCAGCAGCTTAGGCGGCAGGAATTACGAGCAGTACTTC.